A selection of T cell receptor beta chains follows, all from one sample in a study of cytomegalovirus exposure and HLA in healthy donors. Assay: immunoSEQ multiplex PCR; the TCRdb copy retains only in-frame clones and omits some. Counted here are over 200,000 clones, about nine tenths occurring once; the ten biggest clones make up 2% to 2.5%. The sample consisted of PBMCs. These receptor sequences come from a woman under 30 in good health and CMV-seropositive. CDR3s include the opening cysteine and the closing phenylalanine or tryptophan. Each record gives: J gene, clone size, V gene, D gene, CDR3 DNA, CDR3 protein. A D gene is named only where the DNA matches it firmly. Size tells how often a clone was seen (once, few, many) or the class of an expanded clone, and some rows leave it out.

J gene: TRBJ2-7
clone size: -
V gene: TRBV7-7
D gene: -
CDR3 DNA: TGTGCTAGCAGCTTAGACATCTCCTACGAGCAGTACTTC
CDR3 protein: CASSLDISYEQYF

J gene: TRBJ2-1
clone size: once
V gene: TRBV4-1
D gene: TRBD2
CDR3 DNA: TGCGCCAGCAGCCCCTCACGACTAGCGGGAGTTTCCTACAATGAGCAGTTCTTC
CDR3 protein: CASSPSRLAGVSYNEQFF

J gene: TRBJ2-2
clone size: -
V gene: TRBV7-3
D gene: -
CDR3 DNA: TGTGCCAGCAGTCCGGGACACTCGAACACCGGGGAGCTGTTTTTT
CDR3 protein: CASSPGHSNTGELFF

J gene: TRBJ1-5
clone size: few
V gene: TRBV25-1
D gene: -
CDR3 DNA: TGTGCCAGCAGTGAACGGCAGGGGCCGGATAGCAATCAGCCCCAGCATTTT
CDR3 protein: CASSERQGPDSNQPQHF

J gene: TRBJ2-5
clone size: -
V gene: TRBV21-1
D gene: -
CDR3 DNA: TGTGCCAGCAGCACGGACAGTTCCGAGACCCAGTACTTC
CDR3 protein: CASSTDSSETQYF

J gene: TRBJ2-2
clone size: -
V gene: TRBV28
D gene: -
CDR3 DNA: TGTGCCAGCAGTCCCGTAATCACCGGGGAGCTGTTTTTT
CDR3 protein: CASSPVITGELFF

J gene: TRBJ1-4
clone size: once
V gene: TRBV5-1
D gene: -
CDR3 DNA: TGCGCCAGCAGCTTGGTCAGGGCCGCAACTAATGAAAAACTGTTTTTT
CDR3 protein: CASSLVRAATNEKLFF

J gene: TRBJ1-1
clone size: -
V gene: TRBV6-5
D gene: -
CDR3 DNA: TGTGCCAGCAGCCACTACCGATCTGAAGCTTTCTTT
CDR3 protein: CASSHYRSEAFF

J gene: TRBJ2-7
clone size: -
V gene: TRBV5-6
D gene: -
CDR3 DNA: TGTGCCAGCAGCTTGGAGAGCGGCGGGCAGTACTTC
CDR3 protein: CASSLESGGQYF

J gene: TRBJ2-1
clone size: -
V gene: TRBV7-8
D gene: TRBD2
CDR3 DNA: TGTGCCAGCAGCTTAGCGCGGGTCGGGAGGACCGGGGATGAGCAGTTCTTC
CDR3 protein: CASSLARVGRTGDEQFF

J gene: TRBJ1-1
clone size: -
V gene: TRBV7-6
D gene: -
CDR3 DNA: TGTGCCAGCAGCTTAGTGGGAAGGGGGGGTTCCACTGAAGCTTTCTTT
CDR3 protein: CASSLVGRGGSTEAFF

J gene: TRBJ2-1
clone size: -
V gene: TRBV30
D gene: TRBD2
CDR3 DNA: TGTGCCTCCCGTCCGGGACTAGCGGGGTTTGGGCAGTTCTTC
CDR3 protein: CASRPGLAGFGQFF

J gene: TRBJ1-1
clone size: -
V gene: TRBV7-9
D gene: -
CDR3 DNA: TGTGCCAGCAGCCAACGTACTCCGGGCAGGGTCAGCGGGGCTTTCTTT
CDR3 protein: CASSQRTPGRVSGAFF

J gene: TRBJ1-3
clone size: -
V gene: TRBV18
D gene: TRBD1
CDR3 DNA: TGTGCCAGCTCACCAGGGACAGAGTCTGGAAACACCATATATTTT
CDR3 protein: CASSPGTESGNTIYF

J gene: TRBJ1-2
clone size: -
V gene: TRBV28
D gene: -
CDR3 DNA: TGTGCCGGACTCAATACAGATACCTTAGGCGGCTACACCTTC
CDR3 protein: CAGLNTDTLGGYTF

J gene: TRBJ1-5
clone size: once
V gene: TRBV27
D gene: TRBD1
CDR3 DNA: TGTGCCAGCAGTTCCGGACAGGGAAAGGGTAATCAGCCCCAGCATTTT
CDR3 protein: CASSSGQGKGNQPQHF

J gene: TRBJ1-1
clone size: -
V gene: TRBV9
D gene: -
CDR3 DNA: TGTGCCAGCAGCACCCTCGCCGGGGGGTCCCCGAACACTGAAGCTTTCTTT
CDR3 protein: CASSTLAGGSPNTEAFF

J gene: TRBJ2-7
clone size: -
V gene: TRBV6-1
D gene: TRBD1
CDR3 DNA: TGTGCCAGCAGTGAAGAGGGGACAGGCTCCTACGAGCAGTACTTC
CDR3 protein: CASSEEGTGSYEQYF

J gene: TRBJ1-1
clone size: -
V gene: TRBV29-1
D gene: TRBD1
CDR3 DNA: TGCAGCGTAGGACAGGACGCCGGGAACACTGAAGCTTTCTTT
CDR3 protein: CSVGQDAGNTEAFF

J gene: TRBJ2-1
clone size: -
V gene: TRBV7-2
D gene: -
CDR3 DNA: TGTGCCAGCAGCTTAGAGGTCGCTAGCGTCAACAATGAGCAGTTCTTC
CDR3 protein: CASSLEVASVNNEQFF

J gene: TRBJ2-3
clone size: medium-sized
V gene: TRBV6-1
D gene: TRBD2
CDR3 DNA: TGTGCCACTCAGGGGGTAGCGGGAGAGGTAGGCACGCAGTATTTT
CDR3 protein: CATQGVAGEVGTQYF

J gene: TRBJ2-1
clone size: -
V gene: TRBV4-1
D gene: TRBD1
CDR3 DNA: TGCGCCAGCAGCCACTGGACAGGGGGCATGAATGAGCAGTTCTTC
CDR3 protein: CASSHWTGGMNEQFF

J gene: TRBJ1-5
clone size: -
V gene: TRBV18
D gene: TRBD1
CDR3 DNA: TGTGCCAGCTCAAAGGGACAGGAGGCTCAGCCCCAGCATTTT
CDR3 protein: CASSKGQEAQPQHF

J gene: TRBJ2-1
clone size: -
V gene: TRBV5-1
D gene: -
CDR3 DNA: TGCGCCAGCAGCCCGATTAGCGCCTACAATGAGCAGTTCTTC
CDR3 protein: CASSPISAYNEQFF

J gene: TRBJ2-1
clone size: -
V gene: TRBV4-2
D gene: TRBD2
CDR3 DNA: TGTGCCAGCAGCCAGATGTTAGCGGGAGAAACGTATGAGCAGTTCTTC
CDR3 protein: CASSQMLAGETYEQFF